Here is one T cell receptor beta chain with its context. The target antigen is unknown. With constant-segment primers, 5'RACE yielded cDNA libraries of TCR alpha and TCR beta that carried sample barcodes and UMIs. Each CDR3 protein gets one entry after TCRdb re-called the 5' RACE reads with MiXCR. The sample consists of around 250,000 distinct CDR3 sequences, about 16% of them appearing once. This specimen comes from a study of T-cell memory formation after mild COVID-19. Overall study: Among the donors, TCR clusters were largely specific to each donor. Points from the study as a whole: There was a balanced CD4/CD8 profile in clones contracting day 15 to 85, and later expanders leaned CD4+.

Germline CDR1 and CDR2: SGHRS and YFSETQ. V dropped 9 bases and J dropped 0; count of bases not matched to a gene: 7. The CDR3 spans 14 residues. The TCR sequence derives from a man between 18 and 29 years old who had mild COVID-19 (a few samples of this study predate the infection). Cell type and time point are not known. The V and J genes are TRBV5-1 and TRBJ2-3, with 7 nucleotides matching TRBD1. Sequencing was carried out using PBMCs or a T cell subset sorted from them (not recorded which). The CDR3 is CATTGQASTDTQYF. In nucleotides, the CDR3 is TGCGCCACTACAGGACAGGCTAGCACAGATACGCAGTATTTT.